This passage covers 27 T cell receptor beta chains from one sample sequenced in a study of spatial heterogeneity in lung cancer. From the 5' RACE reads, TCRdb called clonotypes with MiXCR, one entry per CDR3 protein. The sample has 8,000 to 10,000 distinct CDR3 sequences; 3% to 4.5% are singletons. Time point denoted: blood taken at disease recurrence. Whole RNA, isolated from tumor, nontumor lung or frozen PBMC, was sequenced without prior sorting. Here the sequenced sample was PBMCs, taken at recurrence. These receptors were obtained from a female donor with early-stage non-small cell lung cancer.

This clonotype was recorded many times. This beta chain is off target for a library built for alpha chains, so its abundance means little. The DNA for the CDR3 is TGCGCCAGCAGCCCGTCGTGGGGTAGCAATCAGCCCCAGCATTTT. This encodes CASSPSWGSNQPQHF. The gene calls are TRBV5-1 and TRBJ1-5; D is unclear. Germline CDR1 and CDR2: SGHRS and YFSETQ. The CDR3 covers 15 residues. V was trimmed by 4 bases and J by 0 bases, leaving 11 bases between them.

This clonotype is medium-sized in the sample. With the library built for alpha chains, this beta chain is off target and its frequency is not meaningful. The chain couples TRBV29-1 to TRBJ1-4; no clear D gene. Germline V gene data show CDR1 as SQVTM and CDR2 as ANQGSEA. V lost 3 bases, J lost 6 bases, and 11 bases lay in between. This CDR3 has 13 amino acids. DNA for the CDR3: TGCAGCGTTGAGGGGAGCCTGGATGAAAAACTGTTTTTT. Translation: CSVEGSLDEKLFF. The variable domain in full, with the rest retrieved from reference TRBV29-1 and TRBJ1-4, is SAVISQKPSRDICQRGTSLTIQCQVDSQVTMMFWYRQQPGQSLTLIATANQGSEATYESGFVIDKFPISRPNLTFSTLTVSNMSPEDSSIYLCSVEGSLDEKLFFGSGTQLSVL.

Sample share makes this clonotype medium-sized. Because this beta chain is a stray read in a library intended to capture alpha chains, its abundance should not be given much weight. This chain connects TRBV20-1 to TRBJ2-5, with 9 bases fitting TRBD2. The V segment lost 0 bases and the J segment 8 bases; nucleotides outside the gene matches: 10. The CDR3 covers 15 residues. The V gene's germline CDR1 is DFQATT and CDR2 SNEGSKA (reference sequence). The CDR3: CSARDSGGGARTQYF. The CDR3 nucleotides are TGCAGTGCTAGAGATTCTGGCGGGGGGGCACGCACCCAGTACTTC.

Ten or more counts support this clonotype. The library was designed around alpha chains, so this beta chain is a stray read whose abundance carries little weight. The gene calls are TRBV7-3 and TRBJ2-3; D perhaps matches TRBD2 (6 bases). The CDR3 sequence is 16 residues long. CDR1 is SGHTA and CDR2 is FQGTGA in the germline V gene. Deletions cut 5 bases from V and 2 bases from J, with 17 bases between. The CDR3 DNA sequence: TGTGCCAGCAGCGTCCAGCCGGGACTCAACACAGATACGCAGTATTTT. It translates to CASSVQPGLNTDTQYF.

This clonotype was found a few times. For a library built for alpha chains, this beta chain is a stray read; little rests on its size. CDR3 DNA sequence: TGTGCCAGCAGCTCGCGCCTTATGAGAAACACCATATATTTT. This encodes CASSSRLMRNTIYF. This chain connects TRBV11-2 to TRBJ1-3; no firm D call. The CDR3 spans 14 residues. V was pared by 4 bases and J by 5 bases, with 12 bases between. CDR1 is SGHAT and CDR2 is FQNNGV in the germline V gene.

This clonotype was observed at least ten times. This beta chain is off target for a library built for alpha chains, so its abundance means little. The chain joins TRBV12-5 to TRBJ2-1; D is possibly TRBD1 or TRBD2 (6 bases each). The germline V and J ends were trimmed by 4 bases and 4 bases, with 20 bases remaining between them. CDR1 and CDR2 (germline): LGHNT, FRNRAP. CDR3 length: 17 amino acids. CDR3 in amino acids: CASGWPSGGEVYNEQFF. Here the CDR3 DNA reads TGTGCTAGTGGTTGGCCCTCCGGGGGCGAAGTTTACAATGAGCAGTTCTTC.

In this sample, this clonotype is medium-sized. Little can be read into the size of this beta chain, an off-target read in a library designed for alpha chains. The chain is built from TRBV29-1 and TRBJ1-1; D not resolved. Trimming took 5 bases from V and 0 from J, leaving 13 bases between them. The germline V gene encodes CDR1 SQVTM and CDR2 ANQGSEA. The CDR3 sequence is 14 residues long. Here the CDR3 DNA reads TGCAGCGTTTCCCCTCCAGCCCTGAACACTGAAGCTTTCTTT. It specifies CSVSPPALNTEAFF. Complete variable domain (other parts from reference TRBV29-1 and TRBJ1-1): SAVISQKPSRDICQRGTSLTIQCQVDSQVTMMFWYRQQPGQSLTLIATANQGSEATYESGFVIDKFPISRPNLTFSTLTVSNMSPEDSSIYLCSVSPPALNTEAFFGQGTRLTVV.

This clonotype is judged medium-sized. This beta chain is an unintended read in a library built for alpha chains; its size means little. The gene calls are TRBV2 and TRBJ2-7; D is unclear. V lost 6 bases and J lost 5, with 11 bases in between. The germline V gene has CDR1 SNHLY and CDR2 FYNNEI. This CDR3 has 12 amino acids. CDR3 region: CASSPPAHEQYF. Written as DNA, the CDR3 is TGTGCCAGCAGCCCCCCGGCCCACGAGCAGTACTTC. Using reference TRBV2 and TRBJ2-7 for the parts outside the CDR3, the full variable domain is EPEVTQTPSHQVTQMGQEVILRCVPISNHLYFYWYRQILGQKVEFLVSFYNNEISEKSEIFDDQFSVERPDGSNFTLKIRSTKLEDSAMYFCASSPPAHEQYFGPGTRLTVT.

This clonotype was picked up many times. A library prepared for alpha chains yielded this beta chain as an off-target read; its size is of little meaning. The chain couples TRBV30 to TRBJ2-7, with 10 bases fitting TRBD1. This CDR3 has 15 residues. V was pared by 0 bases and J by 2 bases, with 4 bases of the junction left unmatched. Germline values: CDR1 GTSNPN, CDR2 SVGIG (reference sequence). DNA of the CDR3: TGTGCCTGGAGTGTACGACAGGGGGCTCCCTACGAGCAGTACTTC. It translates to CAWSVRQGAPYEQYF.

By share, this clonotype ranks as medium-sized (0.01 to 0.1%). Found in a library prepared for alpha chains, this beta chain is an off-target read, and its abundance has little meaning. The chain has TRBV5-4 and TRBJ2-3; no clear D gene. This CDR3 is 12 amino acids long. Deletions cut 5 bases from V and 5 bases from J, with 9 bases between. Germline CDR1 SGHNT, CDR2 YYREEE (reference sequence). CDR3 nucleotide sequence: TGTGCCAGCAGTTTTCCCAGAGATACGCAGTATTTT. It codes for CASSFPRDTQYF.

There are many counts of this clonotype. This beta chain represents an off-target read in a library built for alpha chains; its size is of limited meaning. J is TRBJ2-7 and V is TRBV30; 9 bases line up with TRBD1. V lost 6 bases, J lost 5 bases, and 8 bases stayed unmatched. The CDR3 consists of 13 residues. In germline, CDR1 is GTSNPN, CDR2 SVGIG (reference sequence). CDR3 DNA sequence: TGTGCCTGCGGGACAGGGCGCGGCAACGAGCAGTACTTC. This encodes CACGTGRGNEQYF. The full variable domain, rest sourced from reference TRBV30 and TRBJ2-7, is SQTIHQWPATLVQPVGSPLSLECTVEGTSNPNLYWYRQAAGRGLQLLFYSVGIGQISSEVPQNLSASRPQDRQFILSSKKLLLSDSGFYLCACGTGRGNEQYFGPGTRLTVT.

This clonotype came up many times. Since the library was made to target alpha chains, this beta chain is a stray read and its abundance is not meaningful. The chain joins TRBV29-1 to TRBJ2-7, with a tentative D call TRBD1 (5 bases). Trimming took off 4 bases at V and 2 bases at J, with 6 bases between the two ends. The CDR3 is 11 amino acids. CDR1 SQVTM and CDR2 ANQGSEA come from the germline V gene. CDR3 protein: CSVGTPYEQYF. CDR3 DNA: TGCAGCGTTGGGACACCCTACGAGCAGTACTTC.

Sample share makes this clonotype medium-sized. This beta chain turned up in a library designed for alpha chains; as an off-target read, its abundance says little. The chain uses TRBV12-3 or TRBV12-4 and TRBJ2-2, with D hard to call. The CDR3 covers 13 residues. With 2 bases removed from V and 5 bases from J, the gap between germline ends came to 6 bases. CDR3 loop: CASSLSLTGELFF. CDR3 bases: TGTGCCAGCAGTTTATCCCTTACCGGGGAGCTGTTTTTT.

Ten or more counts support this clonotype. In a library made to pick up alpha chains, this beta chain is a stray read with a size that means little. This chain uses TRBV14 with TRBJ2-7, with 9 bases fitting TRBD1. The CDR3 runs to 14 residues. V lost 6 bases to trimming and J lost 5 bases; unmatched junction nucleotides: 8. Germline-derived CDR1 and CDR2 are SGHDN and FVKESK. In DNA, the CDR3 is TGTGCCAGCAGTTTGGGACAGGGATTCAACGAGCAGTACTTC. Protein: CASSLGQGFNEQYF.

In this sample, this clonotype turned up a few times. Found in a library prepared for alpha chains, this beta chain is an off-target read, and its abundance has little meaning. The chain combines TRBV7-3 with TRBJ2-3; D not resolved. V dropped 5 bases and J dropped 5 bases, with 11 bases sitting between them. The CDR3 extends over 13 amino acids. Per germline, CDR1 SGHTA and CDR2 FQGTGA. CDR3 DNA sequence: TGTGCCAGCAGCCATTTCCCACAAGATACGCAGTATTTT. Translation: CASSHFPQDTQYF.

In its sample, this clonotype ranks as medium-sized. This beta chain is a stray sequence in a library constructed for alpha chains; its clone size is not meaningful. V and J are TRBV20-1 and TRBJ2-7, with D perhaps matching TRBD2 (6 bases). From germline, CDR1 is DFQATT and CDR2 SNEGSKA (reference sequence). The CDR3 runs 13 residues. V was clipped by 0 bases and J by 4 bases, with 10 bases between them. CDR3 loop: CSARDLLAYEQYF. The CDR3 DNA sequence: TGCAGTGCTAGAGACCTACTAGCTTACGAGCAGTACTTC.

This clonotype was counted at least ten times. This beta chain came through as a stray read in a library set up for alpha chains, and its size says little. The CDR3 nucleotides are TGTGCCAGCAGTTTAGGGGCCCTAGGCGAAAAACTGTTTTTT. Amino acid sequence: CASSLGALGEKLFF. This chain connects TRBV27 to TRBJ1-4; D might be TRBD1 (5 bases). The CDR3 is 14 residues long. CDR1 and CDR2 from the germline V gene are MNHEY and SMNVEV (reference sequence). Deletions cut 2 bases from V and 8 bases from J, with 12 bases between.

By share of the sample, this clonotype is medium-sized. This beta chain is off target for a library built for alpha chains, so its abundance means little. J is TRBJ2-7 and V is TRBV2; 7 bases line up with TRBD1. CDR1 and CDR2 from the germline V gene are SNHLY and FYNNEI. The ends lost 7 bases at V and 6 bases at J; junction bases unmatched: 9. CDR3 length: 13 residues. The CDR3 loop reads CASTGTDLGEQYF. DNA of the CDR3: TGTGCCAGCACCGGGACAGACCTCGGCGAGCAGTACTTC.

Within the sample, this clonotype is medium-sized. This beta chain lies outside the target of a library built for alpha chains; its clone size means little. The chain links TRBV27 to TRBJ2-3; D is perhaps TRBD2 (7 bases). Germline-derived CDR1 and CDR2 are MNHEY and SMNVEV (reference sequence). The CDR3 sequence is 14 residues long. V lost 7 bases, J lost 6 bases, and 17 bases lay in between. This CDR3 is CASNPGGRVDTQYF. In nucleotides, the CDR3 is TGTGCCAGCAACCCGGGGGGCCGGGTTGATACGCAGTATTTT.

In this sample, this clonotype is medium-sized (0.01 to 0.1%). Because this beta chain is a stray read in a library intended to capture alpha chains, its abundance should not be given much weight. The chain's CDR3 is CSVEEWASASETQYF. In DNA, the CDR3 is TGCAGCGTTGAAGAATGGGCCTCCGCCAGCGAGACCCAGTACTTC. The V and J genes are TRBV29-1 and TRBJ2-5; D call uncertain. Germline values: CDR1 SQVTM, CDR2 ANQGSEA. This CDR3 region has 15 residues. Trimming took off 0 bases at V and 5 bases at J, with 16 bases between the two ends.

This clonotype was recorded many times. The junction departs from germline at one end; a sequencing error may be responsible. Since the library was made to target alpha chains, this beta chain is a stray read and its abundance is not meaningful. J is TRBJ2-7 and V is TRBV29-1; 9 nucleotides match TRBD2. The CDR3 totals 15 residues. Germline V gene sequence: CDR1 SQVTM, CDR2 ANQGSEA. The CDR3 is CSVVLSRGGSHEQYF. CDR3 bases: TGCAGCGTTGTGTTGTCGCGGGGGGGCTCCCACGAGCAGTACTTC.

In its sample, this clonotype was seen many times. This beta chain is a stray read from a library made for alpha chains; its abundance is not meaningful. The gene calls are TRBV27 and TRBJ2-3; 8 bases fit TRBD1. This CDR3 has 18 amino acids. With V trimmed by 0 bases and J by 1 base, 9 bases remained unmatched. Germline assignment: CDR1 MNHEY and CDR2 SMNVEV (reference sequence). The chain's CDR3 is CASSLSGPQGAGTDTQYF. DNA of the CDR3: TGTGCCAGCAGTTTATCAGGGCCCCAGGGGGCTGGCACAGATACGCAGTATTTT.

This clonotype appeared many times. This beta chain is a stray sequence in a library constructed for alpha chains; its clone size is not meaningful. The rearrangement links TRBV6-5 to TRBJ1-1; a possible D gene is TRBD1 (5 bases). The CDR3 length is 14 residues. With 2 bases removed from V and 1 base from J, the gap between germline ends came to 8 bases. Per germline, CDR1 MNHEY and CDR2 SVGAGI. The CDR3 region has the DNA TGTGCCAGCAGTTACGCAGGGTCGAACACTGAAGCTTTCTTT. Protein product: CASSYAGSNTEAFF.

This clonotype is medium-sized in the sample. Little can be read into the size of this beta chain, an off-target read in a library designed for alpha chains. The chain recombines TRBV12-3 or TRBV12-4 with TRBJ2-5; D gene uncertain. V was trimmed by 1 base and J by 1 base, leaving 7 bases between them. This CDR3 is 14 amino acids long. Here the CDR3 DNA reads TGTGCCAGCAGTTTAGGGCAACCCCAAGAGACCCAGTACTTC. It specifies CASSLGQPQETQYF.

This clonotype was detected ten times or more. This beta chain is off target for a library built for alpha chains, so its abundance means little. The chain carries TRBV29-1 and TRBJ1-1, with 7 bases aligning to TRBD1. The ends lost 8 bases at V and 1 base at J; junction bases unmatched: 7. The V gene's germline CDR1 is SQVTM and CDR2 ANQGSEA. CDR3 length equals 13 residues. CDR3 sequence (DNA): TGCAGCACGACAGGGATGACGAACACTGAAGCTTTCTTT. Translation: CSTTGMTNTEAFF. Together with reference TRBV29-1 and TRBJ1-1, the CDR3 gives the full variable domain: SAVISQKPSRDICQRGTSLTIQCQVDSQVTMMFWYRQQPGQSLTLIATANQGSEATYESGFVIDKFPISRPNLTFSTLTVSNMSPEDSSIYLCSTTGMTNTEAFFGQGTRLTVV.

This clonotype has a count of ten or more. A library prepared for alpha chains yielded this beta chain as an off-target read; its size is of little meaning. The chain carries TRBV2 and TRBJ2-7; 12 bases line up with TRBD2. This CDR3 contains 16 residues. Germline assignment: CDR1 SNHLY and CDR2 FYNNEI. J gave up 3 bases and V 5 bases, and 8 bases lay outside the gene matches. CDR3 sequence: CASSQGLAGFDYEQYF. The DNA of the CDR3 is TGTGCCAGCAGTCAGGGACTAGCGGGCTTCGACTACGAGCAGTACTTC.

This clonotype was observed at least ten times. This beta chain is off target for a library built for alpha chains, so its abundance means little. The chain is built from TRBV20-1 and TRBJ1-1; a possible D gene is TRBD1 (6 bases). This CDR3 contains 12 residues. Looked up from germline, CDR1 is DFQATT and CDR2 is SNEGSKA (reference sequence). With 3 bases removed from V and 4 bases from J, the gap between germline ends came to 9 bases. CDR3 region: CSASYRVTEAFF. CDR3 nucleotide sequence: TGCAGTGCTAGCTACAGGGTCACTGAAGCTTTCTTT.